This record concerns one T cell receptor (beta chain) sequence. Mismatch repair deficiency was confirmed in all patients, by PCR or immunohistochemistry. This sample was included in a study of PD-1 blockade in mismatch repair-deficient tumors. The table came from immunoSEQ multiplex PCR; TCRdb's copy has only in-frame clones and leaves some out. The data show roughly 15,000 clones, with around 83% seen just once and under 2% held by the top ten. V dropped 0 bases and J dropped 5 bases, with 16 bases sitting between them. CDR1 is MGHRA and CDR2 is YSYEKL in the germline V gene. The CDR3 has 16 residues.

The clonotype was recovered from an adult with mismatch repair-deficient cancer. The rearrangement links TRBV4-1 to TRBJ1-2, with a possible D match to TRBD1 (6 bases). The sequences come from PBMCs, collected less than 15 weeks after starting pembrolizumab. The CDR3, as DNA: TGCGCCAGCAGCCAAGAGCAGACAGGTGCAAAGTATGGCTACACCTTC. Translation: CASSQEQTGAKYGYTF.